Listed here are 12 T cell receptor beta chains from one sample, sequenced in a study of beta chain features in type 1 diabetes. Expressed TCRB transcripts were sequenced because the isolated RNA had all been reverse transcribed beforehand. The method was immunoSEQ multiplex PCR; TCRdb's version includes in-frame clones alone and lacks a portion of them. Here the sample spans some 220,000 clones, under 13% being singletons. Specimen: central memory CD4+ T cells from blood. The receptors were sampled from a man aged 18 to 30 in good health.

This clone was seen more than once but under ten times. This rearrangement joins TRBV10-3 to TRBJ2-7; TRBD1 might be the D (5 bases). Germline loops: CDR1 ENHRY, CDR2 SYGVKD. This CDR3 is 15 amino acids long. Trimming pared 4 bases from V and 0 bases from J, leaving 13 bases between. The CDR3 is CAISGRQSSSYEQYF. The CDR3 DNA follows: TGTGCCATCAGTGGGAGACAGTCCAGCTCCTACGAGCAGTACTTC.

This clone was seen more than once but under ten times. The genes are TRBV4-3 and TRBJ2-4, with D possibly called TRBD1 or TRBD2 (5 bases each). This CDR3 is 15 amino acids long. The V gene's germline CDR1 is LGHNA and CDR2 YSLEER. V was shortened by 1 base and J by 0 bases, with 7 bases between the two germline ends. The CDR3 sequence is CASSQGGVAKNIQYF. The CDR3 nucleotides are TGCGCCAGCAGCCAAGGAGGGGTAGCCAAAAACATTCAGTACTTC.

The CDR3 DNA reads TGTGCCAGCAGCCCGGACAGGGATACGCAGTATTTT. Protein sequence: CASSPDRDTQYF. The rearrangement uses TRBV11-3 and TRBJ2-3; 7 nucleotides agree with TRBD1. The CDR3 is 12 amino acids. The V gene's germline CDR1 is SGHNT and CDR2 YENEEA. V gave up 5 bases and J gave up 6 bases; unmatched junction bases: 2.

Only a few counts were recorded for this clone. The chain recombines TRBV7-2 with TRBJ2-1; TRBD2 matches at 7 bases. The J segment lost 3 bases and the V segment lost 3 bases, leaving 8 bases of the junction unmatched. Germline V lookup: CDR1 SGHTA, CDR2 FQGNSA. The CDR3 extends over 16 amino acids. CDR3 in DNA: TGTGCCAGCAGCTTTCTTGGGGGAGGGCTCTACAATGAGCAGTTCTTC. The encoded protein is CASSFLGGGLYNEQFF.

The V gene is TRBV4-1, the J gene TRBJ2-4, with D hard to call. The CDR3 has 15 amino acids. Trimming cost V 0 bases and J 6 bases, with 12 bases left between them. Germline V gives CDR1 MGHRA, CDR2 YSYEKL. CDR3 sequence: CASSQEGGRRNIQYF. As DNA, the CDR3 is TGCGCCAGCAGCCAAGAAGGCGGCAGGAGAAACATTCAGTACTTC.

CDR3 nucleotides: TGTGCCAGCAGCCTAGCGGGAGGAACCCATGAGCAGTTCTTC. Protein: CASSLAGGTHEQFF. The rearrangement uses TRBV21-1 and TRBJ2-1; the table calls TRBD2, which could not be checked here. TRBV21-1 is noted as a pseudogene. This CDR3 comprises 14 residues.

This clone has a handful of counts. The chain recombines TRBV6-6 with TRBJ2-3, with D uncertain. V lost 6 bases and J lost 2, with 9 bases in between. Germline lookup yields CDR1 MNHNY and CDR2 SVGAGI (reference sequence). The CDR3 contains 13 residues. The CDR3 nucleotides are TGTGCCAGCAGACCCGCAGCCACAGATACGCAGTATTTT. Protein product: CASRPAATDTQYF.

V and J are TRBV10-3 and TRBJ2-3; tentatively, D is TRBD2 (5 bases). This CDR3 has 13 residues. With 8 bases removed from V and 5 bases from J, the gap between germline ends came to 14 bases. Germline assignment: CDR1 ENHRY and CDR2 SYGVKD. The CDR3 bases are TGTGCCATCGGCCGGGAAGAGGGAGATACGCAGTATTTT. It is translated as CAIGREEGDTQYF.

This clone was detected a few times. The genes are TRBV7-2 and TRBJ2-7; TRBD2 is a possible D gene (5 bases). The V end lost 5 bases, the J end lost 4 bases, and 15 bases lay between the germline ends. The CDR3 runs to 14 residues. Germline V gives CDR1 SGHTA, CDR2 FQGNSA. DNA for the CDR3: TGTGCCAGCAGCGAGGGTACAAGTTATTACGAGCAGTACTTC. Residues: CASSEGTSYYEQYF.

The table lists this clone with a few counts. The chain employs TRBV15 and TRBJ2-5; the D is unclear. The CDR3 is 13 residues long. Per germline, CDR1 LNHNV and CDR2 YYDKDF (reference sequence). Trimming took off 0 bases at V and 4 bases at J, with 6 bases between the two ends. CDR3 nucleotides: TGTGCCACCAGCAGAGATTCGAGAGAGACCCAGTACTTC. It encodes CATSRDSRETQYF.

This clone occurred a few times. V is TRBV10-3 and J is TRBJ2-3; D remains unclear. Germline CDR1 and CDR2: ENHRY and SYGVKD. V was pared by 3 bases and J by 4 bases, with 8 bases between. The length of the CDR3 is 13 residues. CDR3 amino acids: CAISEHTADTQYF. CDR3 in DNA: TGTGCCATCAGTGAACACACGGCAGATACGCAGTATTTT.

The chain employs TRBV2 and TRBJ2-5; 11 nucleotides match TRBD2. CDR1 is SNHLY, CDR2 FYNNEI, per germline. This CDR3 has 16 residues. V shed 2 bases, J shed 5 bases, and the junction held 7 bases outside the gene matches. CDR3 amino acids: CASSEQLAGVSETQYF. CDR3 nucleotide sequence: TGTGCCAGCAGTGAACAACTAGCGGGAGTGTCTGAGACCCAGTACTTC.